This TCR beta chain originates from a study of cytomegalovirus exposure and HLA in healthy donors. Findings and caveats of the study: According to the study, 150 to 200 TCR beta chains were cytomegalovirus-associated. One later analysis reportedly identified an Asian-associated ancestry cluster that showed fewer N-insertions than the approximately 600-donor mean.

PCR amplification relied on 60 Vbeta primers (plus 13 Jbeta primers). The method was immunoSEQ multiplex PCR; TCRdb's version includes in-frame clones alone and lacks a portion of them. There are around 210,000 clones in the sample; roughly 81% occur only once, and roughly 0.22% lies in the top ten. In this sample, this clone turned up once. Its specificity is unknown. The germline V gene has CDR1 MNHNS and CDR2 SASEGT. Unmatched junction bases numbered 6, after V lost 5 bases and J lost 3 bases. The CDR3 consists of 14 residues. The sequence was collected from a girl between 2 and 10 years old in good health and CMV-seronegative. The chain employs TRBV6-1 and TRBJ2-7; TRBD1 matches 8 bases. The sequenced sample consisted of PBMCs. The CDR3 DNA reads as TGTGCCAGCAGTCGACAGGGGCTAATCTACGAGCAGTACTTC. This gives the protein CASSRQGLIYEQYF.